This is a list of T cell receptor beta chains from one sample in a study of OX40 agonist ivuxolimab in advanced cancers. Generated by immunoSEQ multiplex PCR, the TCRdb table keeps only in-frame clones and is missing some. The sample yields about 64,000 clones, roughly nine tenths seen once. The specimen was CD4+ or CD8+ T cells sorted from blood, collected in a trial of the OX40 agonist ivuxolimab. These receptors were collected from an adult with an advanced solid tumor such as melanoma, head and neck, liver or kidney cancer. CDR3s include the opening cysteine and the closing phenylalanine or tryptophan. The D gene is left open where the match is weak. A row's size may be missing; if present it is once, few, many or a size class.

j_gene,v_gene,len,abundance,d_gene,CDR3aa,CDR3nt
TRBJ2-6,TRBV7-9,15,.,.,CASSLGVSGANVLTF,TGTGCCAGCAGCTTGGGTGTTTCTGGGGCCAACGTCCTGACTTTC
TRBJ1-5,TRBV28,18,.,TRBD1,CASSLWSWTGRDNQPQHF,TGTGCCAGCAGTTTATGGTCCTGGACAGGGAGGGACAATCAGCCCCAGCATTTT
TRBJ2-7,TRBV5-1,16,.,TRBD1,CASSLGGGTGFDEQYF,TGCGCCAGCAGCTTGGGAGGAGGGACAGGGTTTGACGAGCAGTACTTC
TRBJ2-1,TRBV5-4,15,.,TRBD1,CASSSPGTGYNEQFF,TGTGCCAGCAGCTCGCCAGGGACAGGGTACAATGAGCAGTTCTTC
TRBJ1-6,TRBV10-2,13,.,.,CASSDSRGSPLHF,TGCGCCAGCAGTGATTCCCGGGGTTCACCCCTCCACTTT
TRBJ1-1,TRBV27,14,once,.,CASSLSRRNTEAFF,TGTGCCAGCAGTTTATCCCGCAGGAACACTGAAGCTTTCTTT
TRBJ1-5,TRBV6-1,13,.,.,CASSEQANQPQHF,TGTGCCAGCAGTGAACAAGCAAATCAGCCCCAGCATTTT
TRBJ2-7,TRBV4-1,15,.,TRBD2,CASGPSGRAFYEQYF,TGCGCCAGCGGTCCGAGCGGGAGGGCCTTCTACGAGCAGTACTTC
TRBJ2-3,TRBV7-6,15,.,.,CASSLDGSSTDTQYF,TGTGCCAGCAGCTTAGACGGGAGTAGCACAGATACGCAGTATTTT
TRBJ2-3,TRBV5-5,14,.,.,CASSLAPSTDTQYF,TGTGCCAGCAGCTTGGCTCCTAGCACAGATACGCAGTATTTT
TRBJ2-2,TRBV7-9,17,.,TRBD1,CASSFGTGTGNTGELFF,TGTGCCAGCAGCTTTGGTACCGGGACAGGGAACACCGGGGAGCTGTTTTTT
TRBJ1-2,TRBV5-1,14,.,TRBD1,CASSSGQGAGGYTF,TGCGCCAGCAGCAGCGGACAGGGGGCTGGGGGCTACACCTTC
TRBJ2-1,TRBV4-2,18,.,TRBD2,CASSQEPGTSGAYNEQFF,TGTGCCAGCAGCCAAGAACCCGGGACTAGCGGGGCTTACAATGAGCAGTTCTTC
TRBJ2-7,TRBV20-1,11,.,.,CSPLRAYEQYF,TGCAGCCCCCTTCGGGCCTACGAGCAGTACTTC
TRBJ1-2,TRBV25-1,15,.,.,CASSDWQGNGYGYTF,TGTGCCAGCAGTGATTGGCAGGGTAATGGATATGGCTACACCTTC
TRBJ2-5,TRBV5-1,19,.,TRBD1,CASSLAGQGAGGRRETQYF,TGCGCCAGCAGCTTGGCGGGACAGGGGGCTGGTGGAAGACGGGAGACCCAGTACTTC
TRBJ2-1,TRBV28,17,.,TRBD2,CASSQRLAGGPRNEQFF,TGTGCCAGCAGCCAAAGACTAGCGGGAGGGCCTCGGAATGAGCAGTTCTTC
TRBJ1-2,TRBV11-2,14,.,.,CASSSLQGSYGYTF,TGTGCCAGCAGCTCACTACAGGGATCCTATGGCTACACCTTC
TRBJ2-7,TRBV19,12,.,.,CASKGGPYEQYF,TGTGCCAGTAAGGGGGGTCCCTACGAGCAGTACTTC
TRBJ1-5,TRBV6-5,14,.,.,CASSEEGGSVPQHF,TGTGCCAGCAGTGAAGAAGGGGGATCAGTGCCCCAGCATTTT
TRBJ2-1,TRBV15,13,once,.,CATSRARLNEQFF,TGTGCCACCAGCAGAGCCCGGCTCAATGAGCAGTTCTTC
TRBJ2-2,TRBV10-3,16,.,TRBD2,CAISWTSGRATGELFF,TGTGCCATCAGTTGGACTAGCGGGAGGGCCACCGGGGAGCTGTTTTTT
TRBJ2-7,TRBV2,13,.,.,CASTATPSYEQYF,TGTGCCAGCACTGCCACTCCATCCTACGAGCAGTACTTC
TRBJ2-5,TRBV9,14,.,.,CASSVSTAQETQYF,TGTGCCAGCAGCGTTTCTACAGCGCAAGAGACCCAGTACTTC
TRBJ2-3,TRBV5-1,15,.,.,CASSLVVAGTDTQYF,TGCGCCAGCAGCTTGGTCGTTGCAGGCACAGATACGCAGTATTTT
TRBJ2-4,TRBV6-1,11,.,.,CASSYQNIQYF,TGTGCCAGCAGTTACCAAAACATTCAGTACTTC
TRBJ2-7,TRBV5-6,13,.,.,CASSLGVQGWFHF,TGTGCCAGCAGCTTGGGGGTGCAGGGGTGGTTTCACTTC
TRBJ2-1,TRBV2,14,.,TRBD2,CASRPGTSINEQFF,TGTGCCAGCAGGCCCGGGACTAGCATTAATGAGCAGTTCTTC
TRBJ2-5,TRBV5-4,14,once,.,CASSLSVQQETQYF,TGTGCCAGCAGCTTGTCTGTACAGCAAGAGACCCAGTACTTC
TRBJ2-3,TRBV10-3,16,.,.,CAISESSAQRTDTQYF,TGTGCCATCAGTGAGTCGAGCGCCCAGCGAACAGATACGCAGTATTTT
TRBJ2-1,TRBV10-3,15,.,TRBD2,CAISDWAGGKSEQFF,TGTGCCATCAGTGATTGGGCGGGAGGGAAGAGTGAGCAGTTCTTC
TRBJ2-1,TRBV9,16,.,TRBD2,CASSALTSGRADEQFF,TGTGCCAGCAGCGCACTTACTAGCGGGAGGGCCGATGAGCAGTTCTTC
TRBJ2-1,TRBV30,14,.,TRBD1,CAWNTGRGMNEQFF,TGTGCCTGGAATACGGGCAGGGGGATGAATGAGCAGTTCTTC
TRBJ2-7,TRBV6-5,10,.,.,CASSGYEQYF,TGTGCCAGCAGTGGGTACGAGCAGTACTTC
TRBJ1-1,TRBV11-2,15,.,.,CASSLGSVRGTEAFF,TGTGCCAGCAGCTTAGGTTCAGTAAGAGGCACTGAAGCTTTCTTT
TRBJ2-6,TRBV28,16,.,.,CASSFQGSAGANVLTF,TGTGCCAGCAGTTTTCAGGGTTCAGCGGGGGCCAACGTCCTGACTTTC
TRBJ1-4,TRBV15,13,.,.,CATSRDPGEKLFF,TGCGCCACCAGCAGAGACCCGGGGGAAAAACTGTTTTTT
TRBJ2-3,TRBV28,13,.,.,CASSPGGTDTQYF,TGTGCCAGCAGTCCTGGGGGGACAGATACGCAGTATTTT
TRBJ2-3,TRBV11-3,13,.,.,CASSLQRDTTQYF,TGTGCCAGCAGCCTACAGCGGGACACGACGCAGTATTTT
TRBJ2-3,TRBV28,16,.,TRBD1,CASSSLGQGASDTQYF,TGTGCCAGCAGCTCTTTGGGGCAGGGGGCCTCAGATACGCAGTATTTT
TRBJ2-7,TRBV27,15,.,TRBD1,CASSLRDSRSYEQYF,TGTGCCAGCAGTTTAAGGGACAGCCGCTCCTACGAGCAGTACTTC